A single sample gave rise to the 9 T cell receptor beta chains below, sequenced in a study of blood T cells in healthy people across ages. Then a second PCR, running roughly 7 to 11 cycles, was carried out with a sample-barcoded 5' primer and a J-beta primer mix. Each CDR3 protein gets one entry after TCRdb re-called the 5' RACE reads with MiXCR. The sample has fewer than 2 million distinct CDR3 sequences, around 42% seen once. Sequenced sample: blood. The receptors here all came from a human donor in good health.

V is TRBV12-3 or TRBV12-4 and J is TRBJ1-2; TRBD1 might be the D (6 bases). The CDR3 is 13 residues long. Trimming cost V 7 bases and J 6 bases, with 15 bases left between them. The CDR3 here is CASTPTGVHGYTF. CDR3 nucleotide sequence: TGTGCCAGCACCCCGACAGGTGTACATGGCTACACCTTC.

J is TRBJ2-4 and V is TRBV4-1; D uncertain. The germline CDR1 and CDR2 sequences are MGHRA and YSYEKL. This CDR3 has 18 residues. The ends were cut back, 4 bases at V and 1 base at J, with 20 bases in the middle. The CDR3 region has the DNA TGCGCCAGCAGCCCCATCTTCCGGGCCGTGGAGGCCAAAAACATTCAGTACTTC. Translated, it gives CASSPIFRAVEAKNIQYF.

A few counts support this clonotype. This chain links TRBV12-3 or TRBV12-4 with TRBJ1-2; no reliable D call. V lost 6 bases and J lost 5, with 10 bases in between. This CDR3 is built from 12 residues. This CDR3 reads CASSPSPYGYTF. In nucleotides, the CDR3 is TGTGCCAGCAGCCCAAGTCCTTATGGCTACACCTTC.

The chain recombines TRBV6-1 with TRBJ2-3; weak D call: TRBD1 (5 bases). Deletions cut 6 bases from V and 2 bases from J, with 18 bases between. Per germline, CDR1 MNHNS and CDR2 SASEGT. The CDR3 totals 16 residues. CDR3 sequence (DNA): TGTGCCAGCAGCCCAAGGGGCTCCTCATACACAGATACGCAGTATTTT. It is translated as CASSPRGSSYTDTQYF.

V and J are TRBV12-3 or TRBV12-4 and TRBJ2-7, with D possibly called TRBD1 or TRBD2 (6 bases each). Trimming took off 8 bases at V and 5 bases at J, with 16 bases between the two ends. The CDR3 consists of 13 residues. CDR3: CASGWGALNEQYF. The CDR3 region has the DNA TGTGCCAGCGGCTGGGGGGCGCTGAACGAGCAGTACTTC.

This chain links TRBV12-3 or TRBV12-4 with TRBJ1-1; 7 nucleotides match TRBD1. CDR3 size: 15 residues. The V gene end was trimmed by 5 bases and the J gene end by 2 bases; junction bases not matched to a gene: 8. CDR3 protein: CASSNPGQINTEAFF. DNA of the CDR3: TGTGCCAGCAGTAACCCGGGACAGATTAACACTGAAGCTTTCTTT.

The chain joins TRBV20-1 to TRBJ1-3; D not certain. The V end was cut by 1 base, the J end by 4 bases, with 5 bases between. Germline CDR1 DFQATT, CDR2 SNEGSKA (reference sequence). The CDR3 covers 12 residues. The CDR3 is CSARGLGNTIYF. The CDR3 nucleotides read TGCAGTGCTAGAGGCTTAGGAAACACCATATATTTT.

The rearrangement links TRBV19 to TRBJ2-7; D uncertain. Trimming pared 3 bases from V and 6 bases from J, leaving 12 bases between. The germline gives CDR1 LNHDA, CDR2 SQIVND (reference sequence). This CDR3 spans 13 amino acids. CDR3 DNA sequence: TGTGCCAGTAGTATTGGTCTTTCGGGCGAGCAGTACTTC. This codes for CASSIGLSGEQYF.

The rearrangement links TRBV7-6 to TRBJ2-2; either TRBD1 or TRBD2 may fit D (5 bases each). The V gene's germline CDR1 is SGHVS and CDR2 FNYEAQ. This CDR3 spans 16 amino acids. Trimming stripped 5 bases from V and 6 bases from J, with 19 bases between. CDR3 residues: CASSQWGTPDPGELFF. CDR3 DNA: TGTGCCAGCAGCCAGTGGGGGACCCCGGACCCCGGGGAGCTGTTTTTT.